This TCR beta chain was identified in a study of T cells in Graves' hyperthyroidism and ophthalmopathy. At least ten counts were recorded for this clonotype. TCR beta CDR3 sequences were amplified from RNA transcripts. Primed by the HTBI set, a first-round RT-PCR was run on the TCR CDR3. Using its own MiXCR run on the multiplex PCR reads, TCRdb lists one record per CDR3 protein. The data contain hundreds of thousands of distinct CDR3 sequences, roughly 14% of them singletons. Trimming shortened V by 1 base and J by 7 bases, and 13 bases separated the two germline ends. There are 14 residues in the CDR3. Germline CDR1 and CDR2: MDHEN and SYDVKM.

The specimen was blood. This TCR was recovered from a man aged 18-30 years with Graves' ophthalmopathy. This chain connects TRBV28 to TRBJ1-1; weak D call: TRBD1 (5 bases). CDR3 sequence reads: CASSLYTGIIEAFF. CDR3 in DNA: TGTGCCAGCAGTTTATATACAGGTATTATTGAAGCTTTCTTT.